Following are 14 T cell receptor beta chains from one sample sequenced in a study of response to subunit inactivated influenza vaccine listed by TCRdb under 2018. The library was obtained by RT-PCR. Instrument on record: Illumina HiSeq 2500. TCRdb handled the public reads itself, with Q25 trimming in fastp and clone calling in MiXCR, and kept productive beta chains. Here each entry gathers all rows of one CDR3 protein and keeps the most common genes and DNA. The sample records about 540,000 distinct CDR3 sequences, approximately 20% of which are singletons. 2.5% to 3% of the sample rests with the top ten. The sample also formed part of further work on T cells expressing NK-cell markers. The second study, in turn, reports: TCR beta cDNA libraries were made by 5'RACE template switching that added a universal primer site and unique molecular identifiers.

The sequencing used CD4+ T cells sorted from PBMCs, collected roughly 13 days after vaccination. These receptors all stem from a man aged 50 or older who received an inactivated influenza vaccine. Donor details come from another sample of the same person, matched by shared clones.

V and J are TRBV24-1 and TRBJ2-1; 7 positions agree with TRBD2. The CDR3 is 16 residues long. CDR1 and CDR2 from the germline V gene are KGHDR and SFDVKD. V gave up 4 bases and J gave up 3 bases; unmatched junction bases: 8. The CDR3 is CATSDSAGAHYNEQFF. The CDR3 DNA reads TGTGCCACCAGTGACTCTGCGGGAGCCCACTACAATGAGCAGTTCTTC.

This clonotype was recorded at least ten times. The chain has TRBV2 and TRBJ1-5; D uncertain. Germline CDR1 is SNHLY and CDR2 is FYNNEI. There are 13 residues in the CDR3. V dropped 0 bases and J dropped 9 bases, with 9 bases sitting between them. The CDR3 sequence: CASSEARERPQHF. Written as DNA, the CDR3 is TGTGCCAGCAGTGAAGCTCGGGAGAGGCCCCAGCATTTT.

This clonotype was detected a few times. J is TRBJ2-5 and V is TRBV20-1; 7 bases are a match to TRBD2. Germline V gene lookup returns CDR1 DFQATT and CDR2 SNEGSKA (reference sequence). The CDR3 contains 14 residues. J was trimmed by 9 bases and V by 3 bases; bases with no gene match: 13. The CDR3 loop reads CSARRPRLGRAQYF. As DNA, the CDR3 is TGCAGTGCTAGGAGGCCCCGCCTGGGGAGGGCCCAGTACTTC.

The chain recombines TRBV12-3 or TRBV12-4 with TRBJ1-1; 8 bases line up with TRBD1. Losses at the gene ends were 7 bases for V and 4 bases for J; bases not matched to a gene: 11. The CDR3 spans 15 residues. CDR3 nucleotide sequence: TGTGCCAGCACTTCTAACAGGGGGTTTAGCACTGAAGCTTTCTTT. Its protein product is CASTSNRGFSTEAFF.

CDR3 loop: CASSQRQGSSTDTQYF. CDR3 nucleotides: TGTGCCAGCAGCCAAAGACAGGGGTCGAGCACAGATACGCAGTATTTT. The chain is built from TRBV3-1 and TRBJ2-3, with 8 nucleotides matching TRBD1. Trimming removed 2 bases from V and 0 bases from J; junction bases left unmatched: 4. Germline V gene data show CDR1 as LGHDT and CDR2 as YNNKEL (reference sequence). This CDR3 comprises 16 residues.

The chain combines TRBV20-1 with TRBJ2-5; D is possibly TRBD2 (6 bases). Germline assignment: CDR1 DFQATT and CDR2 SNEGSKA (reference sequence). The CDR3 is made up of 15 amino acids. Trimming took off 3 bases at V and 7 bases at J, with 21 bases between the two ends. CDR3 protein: CSASLLQGGGLTQYF. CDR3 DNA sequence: TGCAGTGCTAGCCTACTCCAGGGAGGTGGTCTGACCCAGTACTTC.

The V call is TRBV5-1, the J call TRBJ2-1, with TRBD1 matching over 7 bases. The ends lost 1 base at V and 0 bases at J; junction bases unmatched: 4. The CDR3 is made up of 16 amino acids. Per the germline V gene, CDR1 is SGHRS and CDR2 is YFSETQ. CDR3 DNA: TGCGCCAGCAGCTTGCGTCACAGGGGCTCCTACAATGAGCAGTTCTTC. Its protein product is CASSLRHRGSYNEQFF.

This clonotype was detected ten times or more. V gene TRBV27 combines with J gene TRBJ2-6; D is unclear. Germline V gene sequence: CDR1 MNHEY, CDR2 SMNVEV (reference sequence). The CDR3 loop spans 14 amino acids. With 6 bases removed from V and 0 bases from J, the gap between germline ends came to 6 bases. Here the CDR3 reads CASRESSGANVLTF. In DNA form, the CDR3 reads TGTGCCAGCAGAGAGAGCTCTGGGGCCAACGTCCTGACTTTC.

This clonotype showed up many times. As DNA, the CDR3 is TGTGCCAGCAGTTACGGGCAGGGGAACACTGAAGCTTTCTTT. This codes for CASSYGQGNTEAFF. The chain has TRBV6-5 and TRBJ1-1; D might be TRBD1 (5 bases). Trimming removed 2 bases from V and 1 base from J, with 8 bases in between. The CDR3 is 14 residues long. CDR1 MNHEY and CDR2 SVGAGI come from the germline V gene.

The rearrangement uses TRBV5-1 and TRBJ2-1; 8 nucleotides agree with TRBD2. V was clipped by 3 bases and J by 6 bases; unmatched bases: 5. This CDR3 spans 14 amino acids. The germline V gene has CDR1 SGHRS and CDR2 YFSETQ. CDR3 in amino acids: CASSSRTSSNEQFF. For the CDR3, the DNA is TGCGCCAGCAGCTCGAGGACTAGCTCCAATGAGCAGTTCTTC.

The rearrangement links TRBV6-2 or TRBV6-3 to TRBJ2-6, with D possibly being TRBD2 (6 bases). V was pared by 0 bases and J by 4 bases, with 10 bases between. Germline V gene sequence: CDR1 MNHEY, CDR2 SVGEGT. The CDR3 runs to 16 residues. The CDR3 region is CASSYSSGYGANVLTF. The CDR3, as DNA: TGTGCCAGCAGTTACTCGAGCGGGTACGGGGCCAACGTCCTGACTTTC.

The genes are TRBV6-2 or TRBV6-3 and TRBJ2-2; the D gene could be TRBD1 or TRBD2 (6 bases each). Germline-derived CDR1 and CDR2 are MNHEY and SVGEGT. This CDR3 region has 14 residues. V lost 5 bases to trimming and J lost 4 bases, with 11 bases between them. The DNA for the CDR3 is TGTGCCAGCAGTAGGGGGACTTCCACCGGGGAGCTGTTTTTT. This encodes CASSRGTSTGELFF.

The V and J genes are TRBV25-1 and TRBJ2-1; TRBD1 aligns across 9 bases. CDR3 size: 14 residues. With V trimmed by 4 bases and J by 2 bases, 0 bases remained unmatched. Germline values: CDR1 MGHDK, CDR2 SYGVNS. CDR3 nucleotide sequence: TGTGCCAGCAGTGGGACAGGGGCCTACAATGAGCAGTTCTTC. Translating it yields CASSGTGAYNEQFF.

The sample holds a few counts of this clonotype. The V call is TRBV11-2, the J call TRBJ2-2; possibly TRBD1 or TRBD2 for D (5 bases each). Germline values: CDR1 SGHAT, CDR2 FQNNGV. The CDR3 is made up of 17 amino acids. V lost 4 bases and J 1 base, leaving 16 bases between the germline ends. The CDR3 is CASSYNPGRMNTGELFF. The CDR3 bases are TGTGCCAGCAGCTATAATCCGGGACGGATGAACACCGGGGAGCTGTTTTTT.